The rows below give T cell receptor beta chains drawn from one sample of a study of T cell responses to AZD1222 COVID-19 vaccine. The data were produced by immunoSEQ multiplex PCR, yet TCRdb's version contains in-frame clones alone and is incomplete. The sample holds roughly 150,000 clones, roughly 92% seen once. This specimen consisted of peripheral blood, obtained 28 days after the second AZD1222 dose. Source of these receptors: an adult who received the AZD1222 COVID-19 vaccine. The CDR3 runs from the conserved cysteine through the conserved F or W. A D gene is named only where the DNA matches it firmly. Only part of the rows carry a size: once, few, many, or a class if the clone is expanded.

V	D	J	size	CDR3	DNA
TRBV29-1	.	TRBJ1-1	.	CSVVAVSTEAFF	TGCAGCGTTGTGGCTGTCAGCACTGAAGCTTTCTTT
TRBV27	.	TRBJ1-6	.	CASNPGPGGSPLHF	TGTGCCAGCAATCCGGGACCCGGAGGTTCACCCCTCCACTTT
TRBV5-5	TRBD1	TRBJ1-1	.	CASSPLGTGGLEAFF	TGTGCCAGCAGCCCCCTTGGGACAGGGGGCCTAGAAGCTTTCTTT
TRBV4-2	.	TRBJ1-2	once	CASSRDGANYGYTF	TGTGCCAGCAGCCGGGACGGAGCTAACTATGGCTACACCTTC
TRBV5-1	TRBD1	TRBJ1-1	.	CASSPGTGNTEAFF	TGCGCCAGCAGCCCTGGGACAGGGAACACTGAAGCTTTCTTT
TRBV5-1	.	TRBJ2-2	.	CASRSSNTGELFF	TGCGCCAGCAGGTCGTCGAACACCGGGGAGCTGTTTTTT
TRBV12-5	TRBD1	TRBJ1-2	.	CASGPDRGGGYTF	TGTGCTAGTGGTCCCGACAGGGGAGGAGGCTACACCTTC
TRBV7-9	TRBD1	TRBJ1-4	once	CASMTGGVPEKLFF	TGTGCCAGCATGACAGGGGGCGTACCTGAAAAACTGTTTTTT
TRBV10-1	.	TRBJ1-4	.	CASSEGRNEKLFF	TGCGCCAGCAGTGAGGGGCGGAATGAAAAACTGTTTTTT
TRBV9	TRBD1	TRBJ1-1	.	CASGGTRGTEAFF	TGTGCCAGCGGGGGGACCAGGGGGACTGAAGCTTTCTTT
TRBV19	TRBD1	TRBJ2-7	.	CASSIGTGGTYEQYF	TGTGCCAGTAGTATAGGGACAGGGGGAACCTACGAGCAGTACTTC
TRBV6-5	.	TRBJ1-1	.	CASSIIIGGGTEAFF	TGTGCCAGCAGTATAATCATCGGGGGAGGCACTGAAGCTTTCTTT
TRBV5-6	.	TRBJ1-3	.	CASSLRVAAGGNTIYF	TGTGCCAGCAGCTTGCGGGTAGCGGCCGGTGGAAACACCATATATTTT
TRBV4-2	TRBD1	TRBJ1-1	.	CASSRGQGMTEAFF	TGTGCCAGCAGCCGTGGACAGGGGATGACTGAAGCTTTCTTT
TRBV2	.	TRBJ2-3	once	CASSESMDTTSTDTQYF	TGTGCCAGCAGTGAAAGCATGGACACCACTAGCACAGATACGCAGTATTTT
TRBV11-2	.	TRBJ1-1	.	CASSPGMEAFF	TGTGCCAGCAGCCCAGGGATGGAGGCTTTCTTT
TRBV19	TRBD1	TRBJ1-1	.	CASNPGDRANTEAFF	TGTGCCAGTAATCCAGGAGACAGGGCGAACACTGAAGCTTTCTTT
TRBV12-3/TRBV12-4	.	TRBJ2-3	.	CASSLGWADTQYF	TGTGCCAGCAGTTTAGGATGGGCAGATACGCAGTATTTT
TRBV5-1	.	TRBJ2-1	.	CASSLEGNDEQFF	TGCGCCAGCAGCTTGGAGGGCAACGATGAGCAGTTCTTC
TRBV7-8	.	TRBJ2-5	few	CASSMGETQYF	TGTGCCAGCAGCATGGGAGAGACCCAGTACTTC
TRBV19	TRBD1	TRBJ1-1	once	CASSMGQFTEAFF	TGTGCCAGTAGTATGGGACAGTTCACTGAAGCTTTCTTT
TRBV12-3/TRBV12-4	.	TRBJ1-1	.	CASLLSLEAFF	TGTGCCAGTCTTTTAAGCCTGGAAGCTTTCTTT
TRBV5-4	.	TRBJ1-2	.	CASSPGYGYTF	TGTGCCAGCAGCCCCGGGTATGGCTACACCTTC
TRBV2	.	TRBJ2-2	.	CASSEWQTHTGELFF	TGTGCCAGCAGTGAATGGCAGACACACACCGGGGAGCTGTTTTTT
TRBV7-2	TRBD1	TRBJ1-5	.	CASSRGGSQPQHF	TGTGCCAGCAGCCGAGGGGGCAGTCAGCCCCAGCATTTT
TRBV28	.	TRBJ1-2	.	CASRRGSAYGYTF	TGTGCCAGCAGACGGGGTTCAGCCTATGGCTACACCTTC
TRBV11-2	.	TRBJ1-4	.	CASRPGTNPGSEKLFF	TGTGCCAGCAGACCGGGGACGAACCCGGGGAGCGAAAAACTGTTTTTT
TRBV6-5	.	TRBJ1-5	.	CASSSGFRQPQHF	TGTGCCAGCAGTTCGGGGTTTCGACAGCCCCAGCATTTT
TRBV13	TRBD1	TRBJ2-2	few	CASSSRDRAGNTGELFF	TGTGCCAGCAGCTCTAGAGACAGGGCGGGGAACACCGGGGAGCTGTTTTTT
TRBV7-9	.	TRBJ1-1	.	CASSLMDTEAFF	TGTGCCAGCAGCTTAATGGACACTGAAGCTTTCTTT
TRBV6-1	TRBD1	TRBJ1-3	.	CASSERTGGSSGNTIYF	TGTGCCAGCAGTGAACGGACAGGGGGGAGCTCTGGAAACACCATATATTTT
TRBV19	TRBD1	TRBJ1-2	.	CASSEPGQGTYGYTF	TGTGCCAGTAGTGAGCCGGGACAGGGAACCTATGGCTACACCTTC
TRBV6-5	.	TRBJ1-1	.	CASRTYFGNTEAFF	TGTGCCAGCAGGACCTATTTCGGAAACACTGAAGCTTTCTTT
TRBV18	TRBD2	TRBJ2-2	.	CASSATSGVTGELFF	TGTGCCAGCTCAGCGACTAGCGGGGTCACCGGGGAGCTGTTTTTT
TRBV4-2	TRBD2	TRBJ2-7	.	CASSQDALAGVLYEQYF	TGTGCCAGCAGCCAAGATGCGCTAGCGGGAGTGCTATACGAGCAGTACTTC
TRBV2	.	TRBJ1-2	once	CASKSWSQDPNGYTF	TGTGCCAGCAAATCCTGGTCCCAAGACCCCAATGGCTACACCTTC
TRBV12-3/TRBV12-4	.	TRBJ1-1	.	CASSPLRNTEAFF	TGTGCCAGTTCCCCCCTTAGGAACACTGAAGCTTTCTTT
TRBV19	TRBD2	TRBJ2-1	.	CASSRGGTGGNEQFF	TGTGCCAGTAGCAGAGGCGGGACGGGAGGGAATGAGCAGTTCTTC
TRBV5-1	TRBD1	TRBJ1-1	.	CASSSGTGNTEAFF	TGCGCCAGCAGCTCCGGGACAGGGAACACTGAAGCTTTCTTT
TRBV18	.	TRBJ1-4	.	CASSPGSPVEKLFF	TGTGCCAGCTCACCGGGGAGCCCAGTTGAAAAACTGTTTTTT
TRBV29-1	.	TRBJ2-7	once	CSASIREYPYEQYF	TGCAGCGCATCCATCCGCGAGTATCCCTACGAGCAGTACTTC
TRBV27	.	TRBJ1-5	.	CASSDHRTVNSNQPQHF	TGTGCCAGCAGTGATCATCGGACAGTTAATAGCAATCAGCCCCAGCATTTT
TRBV7-9	.	TRBJ1-1	.	CASSLQGLHTEAFF	TGTGCCAGCAGCTTACAGGGCTTACACACTGAAGCTTTCTTT
TRBV7-9	TRBD1	TRBJ2-7	.	CASSFSRGQSYEQYF	TGTGCCAGCAGCTTTAGTAGGGGACAGTCCTACGAGCAGTACTTC
TRBV30	.	TRBJ1-6	.	CAWSRADNSPLHF	TGTGCCTGGAGTAGAGCGGACAATTCACCCCTCCACTTT
TRBV30	.	TRBJ1-6	.	CAWRKGVSSPLHF	TGTGCCTGGAGAAAGGGTGTTAGCTCACCCCTCCACTTT
TRBV28	.	TRBJ1-2	.	CASSLLGNYGYTF	TGTGCCAGCAGTTTATTGGGGAACTATGGCTACACCTTC
TRBV6-5	TRBD1	TRBJ2-5	.	CASSSSGTGSLLTNF	TGTGCCAGCAGTTCCTCCGGGACAGGGTCTTTATTAACTAACTTC
TRBV29-1	TRBD2	TRBJ2-2	once	CSAHGGAETNTGELFF	TGCAGCGCCCACGGGGGGGCGGAAACGAACACCGGGGAGCTGTTTTTT
TRBV6-2/TRBV6-3	TRBD1	TRBJ1-1	.	CASSWGQMNTEAFF	TGTGCCAGCAGTTGGGGACAGATGAACACTGAAGCTTTCTTT